Each of the 28 T cell receptor beta chains below was sequenced from the same sample in a study of blood T cell repertoires in COVID-19. Only in-frame clones appear in the TCRdb table, and some are missing; sequencing was by immunoSEQ multiplex PCR. The sample includes around 70,000 clones, approximately 80% of them seen just once. The sample comprised peripheral blood. The origin of the receptors is a human donor in a cohort sampled during active COVID-19.

This clone appeared a few times. The V and J genes are TRBV3-1 (or the pseudogene TRBV3-2) and TRBJ2-7; unclear D gene. Germline V gene data show CDR1 as LGHDT and CDR2 as YNNKEL (reference sequence). The V gene lost 3 bases and the J gene lost 3 bases, with 9 bases spanning the gap. This CDR3 region has 13 residues. This CDR3 reads CASSQYSGYEQYF. Written as DNA, the CDR3 is TGTGCCAGCAGCCAGTACAGTGGCTACGAGCAGTACTTC.

The chain carries TRBV30 and TRBJ1-1, with no clear D. V shed 3 bases and J shed 0 bases, with 8 bases lying between them. CDR1 is GTSNPN and CDR2 is SVGIG in the germline V gene (reference sequence). The CDR3 covers 13 residues. The chain's CDR3 is CAWRVAMNTEAFF. For the CDR3, the DNA is TGTGCCTGGAGAGTAGCAATGAACACTGAAGCTTTCTTT.

This clone was found once. V and J are TRBV5-1 and TRBJ1-1; 8 bases align to TRBD1. V shed 4 bases and J 9 bases; nucleotides not matched to a gene: 8. CDR1 SGHRS and CDR2 YFSETQ come from the germline V gene. The CDR3 loop spans 13 amino acids. The CDR3 here is CASSIGQGRQAFF. The CDR3 region has the DNA TGCGCCAGCAGCATCGGACAGGGCCGGCAAGCTTTCTTT.

J is TRBJ2-1 and V is TRBV5-5; D is perhaps TRBD1 (5 bases). CDR1 and CDR2 from the germline V gene are SGHKS and YYEKEE (reference sequence). CDR3 length: 15 amino acids. V lost 0 bases to trimming and J lost 4 bases, with 11 bases between them. The CDR3 loop is CASSLAHQGYNEQFF. DNA of the CDR3: TGTGCCAGCAGCTTGGCGCATCAGGGTTACAATGAGCAGTTCTTC.

The chain carries TRBV28 and TRBJ2-2, with D perhaps matching TRBD2 (6 bases). Trimming removed 5 bases from V and 5 bases from J, with 24 bases in between. The CDR3 spans 18 residues. In germline, CDR1 is MDHEN, CDR2 SYDVKM. CDR3 sequence: CASSPISRAGGVTGELFF. In DNA form, the CDR3 reads TGTGCCAGCAGTCCCATAAGCCGAGCCGGAGGGGTGACCGGGGAGCTGTTTTTT.

This clone has ten or more counts. The genes are TRBV18 and TRBJ2-5; the D is unclear. The V and J ends lost 3 bases and 2 bases respectively, with 7 bases between them. CDR1 and CDR2 (germline): KGHSH, LQKENI. This CDR3 is 13 amino acids long. The CDR3 sequence is CASSPRQQETQYF. CDR3 in DNA: TGTGCCAGCTCACCGAGGCAACAAGAGACCCAGTACTTC.

This sequence joins TRBV5-1 and TRBJ2-1; TRBD1 matches 9 bases. There are 24 residues in the CDR3. V lost 0 bases to trimming and J lost 9 bases; unmatched junction nucleotides: 34. From germline, CDR1 is SGHRS and CDR2 YFSETQ. This chain's CDR3 is CASSLGARGQGQLVAGAVEAEQFF. Written as DNA, the CDR3 is TGCGCCAGCAGCTTGGGGGCTCGGGGACAGGGTCAACTAGTTGCGGGAGCGGTGGAGGCTGAGCAGTTCTTC.

This clone has just one count. The V call is TRBV7-9, the J call TRBJ2-7; 12 bases line up with TRBD2. J lost 2 bases, V lost 5 bases, and 1 base had no gene match. The germline CDR1 and CDR2 sequences are SEHNR and FQNEAQ (reference sequence). CDR3 size: 14 residues. CDR3 in DNA: TGTGCCAGCAGCCGACTAGCGGGAGCCTACGAGCAGTACTTC. This translates into CASSRLAGAYEQYF.

The V gene is TRBV5-5, the J gene TRBJ1-4; D may be TRBD1 (6 bases). The CDR3 runs to 15 residues. V was trimmed by 4 bases and J by 1 base, leaving 11 bases between them. The germline CDR1 and CDR2 sequences are SGHKS and YYEKEE (reference sequence). The CDR3 coding sequence is TGTGCCAGCAGCAAAGCAGGGGAAACTAATGAAAAACTGTTTTTT. Translating it yields CASSKAGETNEKLFF.

This clone was detected a few times. This chain connects TRBV5-4 to TRBJ1-1; D is possibly TRBD1 (5 bases). The CDR3 is 14 residues long. V was clipped by 0 bases and J by 4 bases, with 10 bases between them. Germline V gene sequence: CDR1 SGHNT, CDR2 YYREEE (reference sequence). The CDR3 loop reads CASSLAQGSTEAFF. DNA for the CDR3: TGTGCCAGCAGCTTGGCCCAGGGTAGCACTGAAGCTTTCTTT.

This rearrangement joins TRBV6-1 to TRBJ2-5; D unresolved. V lost 1 base and J lost 4, with 13 bases in between. CDR3 length equals 15 residues. CDR1 and CDR2 (germline): MNHNS, SASEGT. The CDR3 nucleotides are TGTGCCAGCAGTGAAGTGACGGGTCTTCCAGAGACCCAGTACTTC. Its translation is CASSEVTGLPETQYF.

The chain has TRBV6-1 and TRBJ2-7; tentatively, D is TRBD1 (6 bases). The CDR3 loop spans 16 amino acids. In germline, CDR1 is MNHNS, CDR2 SASEGT. Trimming took 3 bases from V and 7 from J, leaving 22 bases between them. The DNA for the CDR3 is TGTGCCAGCAGTGACGTAAGGGAAGGGGGATCAAAAGAGCAGTACTTC. It yields the protein CASSDVREGGSKEQYF.

V gene TRBV11-2 combines with J gene TRBJ2-7; TRBD2 aligns across 8 bases. The germline V gene has CDR1 SGHAT and CDR2 FQNNGV. V was clipped by 1 base and J by 0 bases; unmatched bases: 8. The CDR3 is 17 residues long. The CDR3 DNA is TGTGCCAGCAGCTTAGGTCCTAGCGGGTCGGTCTCCTACGAGCAGTACTTC. Amino acid sequence: CASSLGPSGSVSYEQYF.

This clone appeared once. The chain combines TRBV13 with TRBJ2-7, with D possibly TRBD2 on 5 matching bases. Germline CDR1 PRHDT, CDR2 FYEKMQ (reference sequence). Trimming shortened V by 5 bases and J by 3 bases, and 17 bases separated the two germline ends. CDR3 length equals 15 residues. The CDR3 reads CASSAGVMVHYEQYF. As DNA, the CDR3 is TGTGCCAGCAGCGCCGGGGTCATGGTGCACTACGAGCAGTACTTC.

J is TRBJ2-3 and V is TRBV7-9, with a possible D match to TRBD2 (7 bases). Trimming shortened V by 5 bases and J by 6 bases, and 15 bases separated the two germline ends. The CDR3 sequence is 14 residues long. Per germline, CDR1 SEHNR and CDR2 FQNEAQ (reference sequence). CDR3 residues: CASSRGGARDTQYF. The CDR3 coding sequence is TGTGCCAGCAGCCGAGGGGGGGCGCGGGATACGCAGTATTTT.

V usage is TRBV28 and J usage is TRBJ2-3; TRBD1 matches at 7 bases. J gave up 1 base and V 6 bases, and 7 bases lay outside the gene matches. This CDR3 has 15 residues. Germline V lookup: CDR1 MDHEN, CDR2 SYDVKM. CDR3 DNA: TGTGCCAGCAGCCCATTAGGGGGCGGCACAGATACGCAGTATTTT. It encodes CASSPLGGGTDTQYF.

This CDR3 is CASRVAGGAYEQYF. The DNA for the CDR3 is TGTGCCAGCAGAGTAGCGGGAGGCGCCTACGAGCAGTACTTC. This chain uses TRBV6-5 with TRBJ2-7; 10 positions agree with TRBD2. This CDR3 region has 14 residues. Germline lookup yields CDR1 MNHEY and CDR2 SVGAGI. Trimming removed 6 bases from V and 2 bases from J; junction bases left unmatched: 4.

This clone was picked up one time. The chain has TRBV5-6 and TRBJ2-5; 12 bases align to TRBD1. V lost 4 bases, J lost 2 bases, and 9 bases stayed unmatched. CDR1 and CDR2 (germline): SGHDT, YYEEEE. The CDR3 loop spans 17 amino acids. The CDR3 is CASSPGTGGRIQETQYF. CDR3 bases: TGTGCCAGCAGCCCCGGGACAGGGGGCCGAATTCAAGAGACCCAGTACTTC.

V and J are TRBV2 and TRBJ2-7, with a possible D match to TRBD1 (6 bases). Per the germline V gene, CDR1 is SNHLY and CDR2 is FYNNEI. V was pared by 5 bases and J by 0 bases, with 14 bases between. CDR3 length: 15 residues. CDR3 region: CASSQGFPSSYEQYF. The DNA of the CDR3 is TGTGCCAGCAGTCAGGGGTTCCCTAGCTCCTACGAGCAGTACTTC.

This chain links TRBV29-1 with TRBJ2-1, with D uncertain. CDR3 length: 14 residues. Germline CDR1 reads SQVTM; CDR2 reads ANQGSEA. With 7 bases removed from V and 2 bases from J, the gap between germline ends came to 15 bases. CDR3 loop: CSAEGLRTYNEQFF. CDR3 DNA: TGCAGCGCCGAAGGCCTGAGGACCTACAATGAGCAGTTCTTC.

Worth noting for this clone: A much larger clone lies one base from this, so it may be a read error. The chain couples TRBV3-1 (or the pseudogene TRBV3-2) to TRBJ2-7, with TRBD1 matching over 10 bases. The CDR3 totals 14 residues. V shed 4 bases, J shed 4 bases, and the junction held 4 bases outside the gene matches. Germline V gene sequence: CDR1 LGHDT, CDR2 YNNKEL (reference sequence). DNA of the CDR3: TGTGCCAGCAGCCCAGGACAGGGGGGTTACGAGCAGTACTTC. Amino acids: CASSPGQGGYEQYF.

The chain carries TRBV27 and TRBJ2-1; D is possibly TRBD1 (5 bases). The ends were cut back, 2 bases at V and 4 bases at J, with 6 bases in the middle. The CDR3 extends over 13 amino acids. CDR1 MNHEY and CDR2 SMNVEV come from the germline V gene (reference sequence). DNA for the CDR3: TGTGCCAGCAGTTTACCAGGGTACAATGAGCAGTTCTTC. This encodes CASSLPGYNEQFF.

The CDR3 nucleotides read TGTGCCAGCAGCCCCCGCCGTGGACTAGCGGGAGACACCGGGGAGCTGTTTTTT. Its translation: CASSPRRGLAGDTGELFF. The chain links TRBV11-3 to TRBJ2-2, with 13 positions matching TRBD2. The CDR3 has 18 amino acids. V lost 5 bases, J lost 3 bases, and 9 bases stayed unmatched. In germline, CDR1 is SGHNT, CDR2 YENEEA.

The genes are TRBV11-3 and TRBJ2-7; 7 positions agree with TRBD2. In germline, CDR1 is SGHNT, CDR2 YENEEA. The CDR3 is 14 residues long. With V trimmed by 3 bases and J by 4 bases, 6 bases remained unmatched. CDR3 bases: TGTGCCAGCAGCTTGGGGGAGGGCCAATACGAGCAGTACTTC. This codes for CASSLGEGQYEQYF.

The chain has TRBV6-5 and TRBJ2-6, with D tentatively TRBD1 (6 bases). V lost 0 bases and J 2 bases, leaving 8 bases between the germline ends. In germline, CDR1 is MNHEY, CDR2 SVGAGI. CDR3 length: 16 residues. CDR3 loop: CASSYSSGAGANVLTF. The DNA for the CDR3 is TGTGCCAGCAGTTACTCATCAGGGGCTGGGGCCAACGTCCTGACTTTC.

The chain combines TRBV30 with TRBJ1-4; no clear D gene. The CDR3 loop spans 15 amino acids. Germline values: CDR1 GTSNPN, CDR2 SVGIG (reference sequence). The V end lost 3 bases, the J end lost 7 bases, and 18 bases lay between the germline ends. The CDR3 reads CAWSQAGGISEKLFF. The CDR3 bases are TGTGCCTGGAGCCAAGCGGGAGGTATCTCTGAAAAACTGTTTTTT.

The genes are TRBV5-6 and TRBJ2-1, with TRBD2 identical over 14 bases. This CDR3 is 15 amino acids long. The germline V gene encodes CDR1 SGHDT and CDR2 YYEEEE. V shed 4 bases and J 9 bases; nucleotides not matched to a gene: 6. The CDR3 region is CASSLVGLAGVEQFF. CDR3 nucleotide sequence: TGTGCCAGCAGCCTGGTGGGACTAGCGGGAGTTGAGCAGTTCTTC. Supplemented by reference TRBV5-6 and TRBJ2-1, the full variable domain reads DAGVTQSPTHLIKTRGQQVTLRCSPKSGHDTVSWYQQALGQGPQFIFQYYEEEERQRGNFPDRFSGHQFPNYSSELNVNALLLGDSALYLCASSLVGLAGVEQFFGPGTRLTVL.

The genes are TRBV28 and TRBJ1-1, with no clear D. The germline V and J ends were trimmed by 7 bases and 3 bases, with 12 bases remaining between them. The CDR3 length is 13 residues. Germline V gives CDR1 MDHEN, CDR2 SYDVKM. CDR3 sequence (DNA): TGTGCCAGCACCCCGCCGGTGCACACTGAAGCTTTCTTT. It yields the protein CASTPPVHTEAFF.